The clone carrying this T cell receptor beta chain was observed many times. RNA transcripts served as the template for amplifying TCR beta CDR3 regions. The TCR CDR3 was amplified in a first-round RT-PCR using the HTBI primer set. TCRdb reprocessed the multiplex PCR reads with MiXCR, giving one entry per CDR3 protein. The data contain some 620,000 distinct CDR3 sequences, roughly 17% of them singletons. The data stem from a study of T cells in Graves' hyperthyroidism and ophthalmopathy. The germline gives CDR1 MNHEY, CDR2 SMNVEV (reference sequence). Trimming took off 7 bases at V and 10 bases at J, with 5 bases between the two ends. The CDR3 runs to 9 residues.

This clonotype was sampled from a woman under 40 with Graves' hyperthyroidism. J is TRBJ2-1 and V is TRBV27; no definite D call. Input material: blood. Here the CDR3 DNA reads TGTGCCAGCATGGCGGAGCAGTTCTTC. This codes for CASMAEQFF.